This record looks at one TCR beta chain sequence and its context. RNA transcripts gave rise to amplified TCR beta CDR3 regions. Initially, a first-round RT-PCR of the TCR CDR3 employed the HTBI primer set. In TCRdb, the multiplex PCR reads were re-called with MiXCR into one record per CDR3 protein. Of 110,000 to 150,000 distinct CDR3 sequences in the sample, less than 25% are singletons; the top ten hold roughly 73%. This sample was included in a study of T cells in Graves' hyperthyroidism and ophthalmopathy. CDR1 is ENHRY, CDR2 SYGVKD, per germline. CDR3 length: 15 residues. This receptor was taken from a woman aged 50 to 60 with Graves' hyperthyroidism that later progressed to Graves' ophthalmopathy. Sequencing used blood. The chain combines TRBV10-3 with TRBJ2-5, with a possible D match to TRBD2 (6 bases). The J call may not be correct, given that the DNA end is closer to TRBJ2-1. The CDR3 sequence is CAISGSGRRVETQFF. The CDR3 nucleotides are TGTGCCATCAGTGGCTCCGGCAGGAGGGTAGAGACCCAGTTCTTC.